This entry lists 3 T cell receptor beta chains sequenced from one sample in a study of blood T cell repertoires in COVID-19. Method: immunoSEQ multiplex PCR; TCRdb's copy keeps in-frame clones and lacks some. The sample carries 73,000 or so clones, around 83% recorded once. Sequencing was done on a sample of peripheral blood. The source is a man aged 45 to 65 with active COVID-19.

The chain carries TRBV6-4 and TRBJ2-1, with TRBD2 matching over 10 bases. The CDR3 extends over 13 amino acids. The germline V gene has CDR1 MRHNA and CDR2 SNTAGT. V lost 4 bases to trimming and J lost 9 bases; unmatched junction nucleotides: 3. For the CDR3, the DNA is TGTGCCAGCAGTGGCGTAGCGGGGGGTGAGCAGTTCTTC. Its translation is CASSGVAGGEQFF.

The chain combines TRBV5-1 with TRBJ2-7; D is undetermined. Trimming stripped 0 bases from V and 3 bases from J, with 10 bases between. The V gene's germline CDR1 is SGHRS and CDR2 YFSETQ. The CDR3 runs to 14 residues. The CDR3 sequence: CASSLGGAGYEQYF. The CDR3 coding sequence is TGCGCCAGCAGCTTGGGAGGAGCTGGCTACGAGCAGTACTTC.

This clone has a handful of counts. V usage is TRBV7-9 and J usage is TRBJ2-7; 8 positions match TRBD1. In germline, CDR1 is SEHNR, CDR2 FQNEAQ (reference sequence). With 8 bases clipped from V and 7 bases from J, the junction kept 10 bases outside the gene matches. The CDR3 is 13 amino acids. The CDR3 region is CASCGQGLEEQYF. For the CDR3, the DNA is TGTGCCAGCTGCGGACAGGGTTTGGAAGAGCAGTACTTC.